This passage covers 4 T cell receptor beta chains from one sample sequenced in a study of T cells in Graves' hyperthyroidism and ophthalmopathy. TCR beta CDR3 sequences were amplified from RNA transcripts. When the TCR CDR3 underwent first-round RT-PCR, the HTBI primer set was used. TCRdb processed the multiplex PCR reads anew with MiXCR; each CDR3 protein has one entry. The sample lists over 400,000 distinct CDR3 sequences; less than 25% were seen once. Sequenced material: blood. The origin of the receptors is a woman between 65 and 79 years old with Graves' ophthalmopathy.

The CDR3 protein is CSARVGTANYGYTF. In DNA, the CDR3 is TGCAGTGCTAGAGTCGGGACAGCTAACTATGGCTACACCTTC. The chain links TRBV20-1 to TRBJ1-2; 7 bases match TRBD1. This CDR3 region has 14 residues. The trim removed 1 base at V and 0 bases at J, leaving 2 bases unmatched. Germline CDR1 DFQATT, CDR2 SNEGSKA (reference sequence).

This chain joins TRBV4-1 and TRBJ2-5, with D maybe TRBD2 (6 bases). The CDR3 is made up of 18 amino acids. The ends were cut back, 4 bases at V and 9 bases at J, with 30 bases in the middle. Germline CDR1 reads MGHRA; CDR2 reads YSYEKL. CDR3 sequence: CASSPLSGRNSGSGAQYF. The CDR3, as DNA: TGCGCCAGCAGCCCCCTCTCCGGGCGGAACTCGGGGTCGGGAGCCCAGTACTTC.

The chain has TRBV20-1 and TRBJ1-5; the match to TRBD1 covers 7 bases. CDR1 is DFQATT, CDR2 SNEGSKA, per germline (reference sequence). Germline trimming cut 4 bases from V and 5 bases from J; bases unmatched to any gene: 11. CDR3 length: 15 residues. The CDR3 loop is CSAILDRASYQPQHF. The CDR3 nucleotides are TGCAGTGCTATCCTCGACAGGGCTAGTTATCAGCCCCAGCATTTT.

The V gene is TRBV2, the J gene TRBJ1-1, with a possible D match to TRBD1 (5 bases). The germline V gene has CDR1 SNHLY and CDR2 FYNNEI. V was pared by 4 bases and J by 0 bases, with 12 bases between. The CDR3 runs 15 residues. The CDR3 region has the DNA TGTGCCAGCAGTGTAAGGGGTAATTTGAACACTGAAGCTTTCTTT. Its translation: CASSVRGNLNTEAFF.